The T cell receptor beta chain under discussion was sequenced for a study of blood T cells in healthy people across ages. A sample-barcoded 5' primer and a J-beta primer mix were used in a second PCR of roughly 7 to 11 cycles. Every cDNA molecule bore a tag from a template-switch adaptor containing 12 random nucleotides. MiXCR was run by TCRdb on the 5' RACE reads, yielding one entry per CDR3 protein. The repertoire holds approximately 800,000 distinct CDR3 sequences, with 35% to 40% as singletons. The CDR3 is 16 residues long. Germline loops: CDR1 LGHNA, CDR2 YSLEER. J lost 4 bases, V lost 1 base, and 7 bases had no gene match.

The chain recombines TRBV4-3 with TRBJ1-2; 9 bases are shared with TRBD1. This clonotype was obtained from a man between 18 and 29 years old in good health. Sequencing used blood. The CDR3 region is CASSQGDRTGAYGYTF. The DNA for the CDR3 is TGCGCCAGCAGCCAAGGGGACCGGACAGGGGCCTATGGCTACACCTTC.